The 12 T cell receptor beta chains in this list originate from one sample, sequenced in a study of T cells in Graves' hyperthyroidism and ophthalmopathy. Amplification targeted TCR beta CDR3 regions from RNA transcripts. RT-PCR in the first round (using the HTBI primer set) targeted the TCR CDR3. TCRdb redid the calling of the multiplex PCR reads with MiXCR, one entry per CDR3 protein. The table includes around 580,000 distinct CDR3 sequences, roughly 46% detected once. The sequencing sample was made of peripheral blood or thyroid tissue (not recorded which). Receptors originate from a woman younger than 30 with Graves' hyperthyroidism.

This chain connects TRBV10-3 to TRBJ1-5; D ambiguous. The germline V and J ends were trimmed by 4 bases and 7 bases, with 8 bases remaining between them. Germline V gives CDR1 ENHRY, CDR2 SYGVKD. The CDR3 is made up of 12 amino acids. Written as DNA, the CDR3 is TGTGCCATCAGTGTTGTCAGCCAGCCCCAGCATTTT. Translation gives CAISVVSQPQHF.

The chain carries TRBV5-1 and TRBJ1-4, with D uncertain. V lost 4 bases and J lost 8, with 15 bases in between. Germline-derived CDR1 and CDR2 are SGHRS and YFSETQ. This CDR3 is built from 14 residues. CDR3 nucleotides: TGCGCCAGCAGCATCGAAGGGCCGGGGGAAAAACTGTTTTTT. Translated: CASSIEGPGEKLFF.

About this clonotype itself: A much larger clone sits a single nucleotide away, making a read error possible. The rearrangement joins TRBV4-1 to TRBJ1-1, with D possibly TRBD1 on 6 matching bases. Germline V lookup: CDR1 MGHRA, CDR2 YSYEKL. V gave up 0 bases and J gave up 6 bases, with 14 bases separating them. The CDR3 consists of 15 residues. CDR3 region: CASSQDRGGGSEAFF. In DNA form, the CDR3 reads TGCGCCAGCAGCCAAGACAGGGGAGGAGGCTCTGAAGCTTTCTTT.

V is TRBV29-1 and J is TRBJ1-2, with TRBD1 identical over 7 bases. The trim removed 0 bases at V and 8 bases at J, leaving 12 bases unmatched. This CDR3 spans 15 amino acids. Germline CDR1 and CDR2: SQVTM and ANQGSEA. The CDR3, as DNA: TGCAGCGTTGAAGATCACGGACAGGCGTCGGGAGGCTACACCTTC. Protein: CSVEDHGQASGGYTF.

This clonotype showed up many times. The chain links TRBV7-2 to TRBJ2-7; D uncertain. The CDR3 sequence is 14 residues long. Germline V gives CDR1 SGHTA, CDR2 FQGNSA. Trimming took off 1 base at V and 2 bases at J, with 9 bases between the two ends. The CDR3 DNA reads as TGTGCCAGCAGCTTAGAATCAGGAGCCTACGAGCAGTACTTC. The encoded protein is CASSLESGAYEQYF.

This clonotype showed up many times. At one end the junction does not follow the germline gene, possibly because of a read error. V and J are TRBV18 and TRBJ2-2; D gene unclear. Germline CDR1 is KGHSH and CDR2 is LQKENI. The CDR3 has 13 amino acids. Here the CDR3 DNA reads TGCGCCAGCAGCCCGGAGAACACCGGGGAGCTGTTTTTT. Encoded protein: CASSPENTGELFF. The variable domain in full, with the rest retrieved from reference TRBV18 and TRBJ2-2, is NAGVMQNPRHLVRRRGQEARLRCSPMKGHSHVYWYRQLPEEGLKFMVYLQKENIIDESGMPKERFSAEFPKEGPSILRIQQVVRGDSAAYFCASSPENTGELFFGEGSRLTVL.

This clonotype was counted at least ten times. The chain carries TRBV9 and TRBJ2-2; tentatively, D is TRBD2 (5 bases). The CDR3 is 17 amino acids. V lost 0 bases, J lost 1 base, and 13 bases lay in between. Germline CDR1 and CDR2: SGDLS and YYNGEE. Here the CDR3 reads CASSVGWGDGNTGELFF. The CDR3 DNA is TGTGCCAGCAGCGTAGGTTGGGGAGACGGGAACACCGGGGAGCTGTTTTTT. Filled out from reference TRBV9 and TRBJ2-2, the complete variable domain reads DSGVTQTPKHLITATGQRVTLRCSPRSGDLSVYWYQQSLDQGLQFLIQYYNGEERAKGNILERFSAQQFPDLHSELNLSSLELGDSALYFCASSVGWGDGNTGELFFGEGSRLTVL.

This clonotype was observed many times. This chain links TRBV4-1 with TRBJ1-2; the D gene is possibly TRBD1 (5 bases). The CDR3 runs to 14 residues. Germline CDR1 and CDR2: MGHRA and YSYEKL. Deletions cut 4 bases from V and 3 bases from J, with 12 bases between. The CDR3 loop is CASSPMGLYYGYTF. The CDR3, as DNA: TGCGCCAGCAGCCCAATGGGACTTTACTATGGCTACACCTTC.

The chain has TRBV20-1 and TRBJ1-4; possible D gene TRBD1, 5 bases. The germline V gene has CDR1 DFQATT and CDR2 SNEGSKA (reference sequence). CDR3 length: 13 residues. The V end was cut by 1 base, the J end by 5 bases, with 8 bases between. The chain's CDR3 is CSARAGRNEKLFF. The DNA of the CDR3 is TGCAGTGCTAGAGCAGGGAGAAATGAAAAACTGTTTTTT.

This clonotype was observed many times. The chain links TRBV14 to TRBJ1-1; D might be TRBD1 (6 bases). V was cut by 1 base and J by 4 bases, with 7 bases left in between. The length of the CDR3 is 13 residues. From germline, CDR1 is SGHDN and CDR2 FVKESK. DNA for the CDR3: TGTGCCAGCAGCCAAGGGACAGCCACTGAAGCTTTCTTT. This translates into CASSQGTATEAFF.

In its sample, this clonotype was seen once. The gene calls are TRBV10-3 and TRBJ1-1; possibly TRBD1 for D (6 bases). Per the germline V gene, CDR1 is ENHRY and CDR2 is SYGVKD. The CDR3 is 13 residues long. Trimming removed 11 bases at V and 1 base at J, with 14 bases between. The DNA for the CDR3 is TGTGCCGTAGGAGCAGGGGAGAACACTGAAGCTTTCTTT. Its translation: CAVGAGENTEAFF.

This clonotype was recorded only once. The V and J genes are TRBV25-1 and TRBJ2-1, with D perhaps matching TRBD1 or TRBD2 (5 bases each). The CDR3 has 12 residues. V was cut by 4 bases and J by 6 bases, with 7 bases left in between. Germline loops: CDR1 MGHDK, CDR2 SYGVNS. The CDR3 DNA sequence: TGTGCCAGCAGTGCTGGGGGCAATGAGCAGTTCTTC. It is translated as CASSAGGNEQFF. The full variable domain, rest sourced from reference TRBV25-1 and TRBJ2-1, is EADIYQTPRYLVIGTGKKITLECSQTMGHDKMYWYQQDPGMELHLIHYSYGVNSTEKGDLSSESTVSRIRTEHFPLTLESARPSHTSQYLCASSAGGNEQFFGPGTRLTVL.